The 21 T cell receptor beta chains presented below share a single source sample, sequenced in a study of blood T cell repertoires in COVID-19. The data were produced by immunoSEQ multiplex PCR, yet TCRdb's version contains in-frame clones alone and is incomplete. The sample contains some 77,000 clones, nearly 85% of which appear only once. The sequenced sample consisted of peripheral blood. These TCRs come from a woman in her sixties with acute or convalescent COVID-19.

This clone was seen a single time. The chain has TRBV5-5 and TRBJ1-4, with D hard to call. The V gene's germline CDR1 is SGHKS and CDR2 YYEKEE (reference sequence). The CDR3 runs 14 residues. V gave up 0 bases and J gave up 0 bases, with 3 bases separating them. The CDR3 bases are TGTGCCAGCAGCTTGGGTACAACTAATGAAAAACTGTTTTTT. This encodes CASSLGTTNEKLFF.

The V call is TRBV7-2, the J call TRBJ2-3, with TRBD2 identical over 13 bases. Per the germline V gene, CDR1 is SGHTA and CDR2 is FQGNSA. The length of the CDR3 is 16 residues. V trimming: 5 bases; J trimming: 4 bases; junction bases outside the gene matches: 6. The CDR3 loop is CASSLRTSGGPDTQYF. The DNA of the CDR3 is TGTGCCAGCAGCCTCAGGACTAGCGGGGGACCAGATACGCAGTATTTT.

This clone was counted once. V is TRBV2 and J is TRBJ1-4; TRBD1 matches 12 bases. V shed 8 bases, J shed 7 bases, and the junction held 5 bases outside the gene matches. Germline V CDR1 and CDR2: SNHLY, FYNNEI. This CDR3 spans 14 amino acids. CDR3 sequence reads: CASGRDRGREKLFF. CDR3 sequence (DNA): TGTGCCAGCGGCCGGGACAGGGGGCGTGAAAAACTGTTTTTT.

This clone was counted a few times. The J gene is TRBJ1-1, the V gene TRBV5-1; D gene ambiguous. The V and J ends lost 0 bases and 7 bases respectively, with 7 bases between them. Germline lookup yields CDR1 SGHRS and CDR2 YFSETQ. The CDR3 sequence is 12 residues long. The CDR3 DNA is TGCGCCAGCAGCTTGGACACAGTTGAAGCTTTCTTT. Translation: CASSLDTVEAFF.

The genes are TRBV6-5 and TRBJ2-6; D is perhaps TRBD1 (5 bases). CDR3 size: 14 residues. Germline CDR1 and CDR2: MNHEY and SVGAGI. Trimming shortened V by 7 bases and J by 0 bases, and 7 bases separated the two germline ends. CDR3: CASTRDSGANVLTF. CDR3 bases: TGTGCCAGCACCAGGGACTCTGGGGCCAACGTCCTGACTTTC.

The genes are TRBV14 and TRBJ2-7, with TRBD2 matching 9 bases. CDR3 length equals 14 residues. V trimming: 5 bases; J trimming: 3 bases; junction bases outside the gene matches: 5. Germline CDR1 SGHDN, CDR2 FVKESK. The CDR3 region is CASSVTSGIYEQYF. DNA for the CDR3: TGTGCCAGCAGCGTGACTAGCGGAATCTACGAGCAGTACTTC.

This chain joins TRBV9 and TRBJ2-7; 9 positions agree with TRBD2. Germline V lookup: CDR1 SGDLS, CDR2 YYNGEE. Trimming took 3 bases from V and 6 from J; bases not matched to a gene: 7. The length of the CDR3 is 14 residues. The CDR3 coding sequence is TGTGCCAGCAGCGCGGGACTAGCAGGGCGCGAGCAGTACTTC. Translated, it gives CASSAGLAGREQYF.

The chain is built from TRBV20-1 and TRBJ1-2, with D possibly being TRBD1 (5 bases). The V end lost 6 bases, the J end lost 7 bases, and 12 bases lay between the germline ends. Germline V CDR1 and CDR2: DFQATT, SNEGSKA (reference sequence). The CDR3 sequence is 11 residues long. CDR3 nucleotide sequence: TGCAGTGCCAACGGGGGGATTGGCTACACCTTC. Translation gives CSANGGIGYTF.

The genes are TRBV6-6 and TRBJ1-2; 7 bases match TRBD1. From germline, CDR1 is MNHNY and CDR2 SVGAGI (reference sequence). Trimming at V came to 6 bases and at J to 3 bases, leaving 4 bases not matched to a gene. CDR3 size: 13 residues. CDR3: CASRQGQDYGYTF. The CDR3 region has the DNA TGTGCCAGCAGACAAGGACAGGACTATGGCTACACCTTC.

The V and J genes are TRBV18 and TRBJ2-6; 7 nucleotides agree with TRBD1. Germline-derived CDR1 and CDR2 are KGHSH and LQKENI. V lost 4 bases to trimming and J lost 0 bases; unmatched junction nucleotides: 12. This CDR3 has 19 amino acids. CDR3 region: CASSHLTGARTSGANVLTF. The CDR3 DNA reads TGTGCCAGCTCACACCTAACAGGGGCCAGAACCTCTGGGGCCAACGTCCTGACTTTC.

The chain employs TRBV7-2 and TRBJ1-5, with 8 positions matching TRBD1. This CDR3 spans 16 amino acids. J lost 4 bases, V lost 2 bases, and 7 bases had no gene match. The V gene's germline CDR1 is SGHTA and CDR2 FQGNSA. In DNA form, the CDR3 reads TGTGCCAGCAGCTTATCCCGGACAGGGTCAAATCAGCCCCAGCATTTT. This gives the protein CASSLSRTGSNQPQHF.

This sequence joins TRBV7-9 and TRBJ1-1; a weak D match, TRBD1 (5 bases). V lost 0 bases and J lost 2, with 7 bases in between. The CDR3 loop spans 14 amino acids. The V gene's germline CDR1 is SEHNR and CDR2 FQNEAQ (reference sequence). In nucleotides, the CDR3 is TGTGCCAGCAGCTTAGCAGGGGCTAACACTGAAGCTTTCTTT. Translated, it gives CASSLAGANTEAFF.

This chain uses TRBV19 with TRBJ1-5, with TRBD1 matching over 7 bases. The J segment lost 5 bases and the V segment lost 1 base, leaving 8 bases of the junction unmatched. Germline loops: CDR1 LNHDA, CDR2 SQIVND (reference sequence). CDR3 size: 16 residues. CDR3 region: CASSIGRDRVDQPQHF. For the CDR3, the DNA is TGTGCCAGTAGTATAGGTCGCGACAGGGTCGATCAGCCCCAGCATTTT.

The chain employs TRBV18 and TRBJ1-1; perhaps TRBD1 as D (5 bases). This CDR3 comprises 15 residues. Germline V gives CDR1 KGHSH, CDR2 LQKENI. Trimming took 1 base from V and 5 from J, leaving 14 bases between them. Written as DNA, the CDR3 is TGTGCCAGCTCACCACTCACGGACCCAGGGACTGAAGCTTTCTTT. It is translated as CASSPLTDPGTEAFF.

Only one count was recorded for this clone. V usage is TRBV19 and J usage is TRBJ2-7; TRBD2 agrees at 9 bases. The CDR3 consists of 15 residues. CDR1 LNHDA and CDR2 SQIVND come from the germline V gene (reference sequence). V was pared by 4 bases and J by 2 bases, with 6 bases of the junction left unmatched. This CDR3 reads CASSRPSGATYEQYF. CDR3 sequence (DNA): TGTGCCAGTAGTAGACCTAGCGGGGCAACCTACGAGCAGTACTTC.

DNA for the CDR3: TGTGCCTGGAGTTATCTGGGGCAGGGGGAAGCTTTCTTT. Protein sequence: CAWSYLGQGEAFF. This chain connects TRBV30 to TRBJ1-1; TRBD1 might be the D (6 bases). The V gene's germline CDR1 is GTSNPN and CDR2 SVGIG (reference sequence). This CDR3 spans 13 amino acids. V lost 2 bases and J lost 8, with 15 bases in between.

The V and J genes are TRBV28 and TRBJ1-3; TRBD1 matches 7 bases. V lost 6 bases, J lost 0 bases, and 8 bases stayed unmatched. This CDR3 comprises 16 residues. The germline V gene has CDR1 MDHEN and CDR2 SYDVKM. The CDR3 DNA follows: TGTGCCAGCAGCCCCCGACAGGGTACCTCTGGAAACACCATATATTTT. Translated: CASSPRQGTSGNTIYF.

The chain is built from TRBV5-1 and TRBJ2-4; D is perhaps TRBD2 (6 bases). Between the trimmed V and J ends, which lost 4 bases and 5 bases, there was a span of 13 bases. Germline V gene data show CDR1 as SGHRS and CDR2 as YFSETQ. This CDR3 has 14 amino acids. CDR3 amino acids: CASSVGGVQNIQYF. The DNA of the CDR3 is TGCGCCAGCAGCGTCGGGGGTGTCCAAAACATTCAGTACTTC.

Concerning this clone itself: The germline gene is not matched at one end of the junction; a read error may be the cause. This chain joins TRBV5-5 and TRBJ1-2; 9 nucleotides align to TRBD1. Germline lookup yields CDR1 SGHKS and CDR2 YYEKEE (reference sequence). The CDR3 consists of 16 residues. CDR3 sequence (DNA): TGTGCCAGCAGTTTGGGACAGGGAAGCTCCCTCTATGGCTACACCTTC. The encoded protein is CASSLGQGSSLYGYTF.

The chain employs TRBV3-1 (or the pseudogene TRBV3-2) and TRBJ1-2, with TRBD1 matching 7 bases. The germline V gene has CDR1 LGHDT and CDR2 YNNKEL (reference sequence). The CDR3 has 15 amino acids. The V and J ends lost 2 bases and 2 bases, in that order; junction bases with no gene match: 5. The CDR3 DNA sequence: TGTGCCAGCAGCCAAAACCCGACAGGGAACTATGGCTACACCTTC. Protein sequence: CASSQNPTGNYGYTF.

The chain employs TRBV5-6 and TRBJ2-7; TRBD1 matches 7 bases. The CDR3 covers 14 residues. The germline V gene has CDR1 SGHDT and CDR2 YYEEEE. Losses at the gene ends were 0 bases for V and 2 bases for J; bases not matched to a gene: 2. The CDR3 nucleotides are TGTGCCAGCAGCTTGGCGGGACAGCCCTACGAGCAGTACTTC. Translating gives CASSLAGQPYEQYF. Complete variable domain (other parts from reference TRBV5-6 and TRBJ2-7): DAGVTQSPTHLIKTRGQQVTLRCSPKSGHDTVSWYQQALGQGPQFIFQYYEEEERQRGNFPDRFSGHQFPNYSSELNVNALLLGDSALYLCASSLAGQPYEQYFGPGTRLTVT.